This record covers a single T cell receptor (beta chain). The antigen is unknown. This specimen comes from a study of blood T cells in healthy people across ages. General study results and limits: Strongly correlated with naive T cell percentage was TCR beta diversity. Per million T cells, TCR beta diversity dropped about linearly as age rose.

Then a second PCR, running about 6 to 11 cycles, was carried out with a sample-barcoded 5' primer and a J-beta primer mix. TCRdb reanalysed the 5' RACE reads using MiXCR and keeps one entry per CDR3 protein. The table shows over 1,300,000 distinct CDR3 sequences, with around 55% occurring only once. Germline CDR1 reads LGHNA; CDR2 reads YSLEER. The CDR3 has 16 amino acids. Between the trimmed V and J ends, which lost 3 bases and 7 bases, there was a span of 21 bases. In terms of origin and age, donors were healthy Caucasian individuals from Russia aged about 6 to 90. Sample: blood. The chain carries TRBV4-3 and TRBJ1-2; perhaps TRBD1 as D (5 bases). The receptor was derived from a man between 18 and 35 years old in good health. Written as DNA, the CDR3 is TGCGCCAGCAGCCAGGGAAAGATGGAGGGGACCGGTGGCTACACCTTC. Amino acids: CASSQGKMEGTGGYTF.